The rows below give T cell receptor beta chains drawn from one sample of a study of blood T cell repertoires in COVID-19. TCRdb's table, derived via immunoSEQ multiplex PCR, lists solely in-frame clones and lacks some. The sample has 200,000 to 250,000 clones; under 95% are singletons. Specimen: PBMCs or T cells enriched from blood (not recorded which). The receptors shown here come from a young woman who had recovered from COVID-19. Both conserved end residues are part of each CDR3. A D gene is named only where the DNA matches it firmly. Clone size is stated in some rows and not others, as once, few, many or a class when expanded.

V gene: TRBV27
clone size: once
J gene: TRBJ2-1
D gene: NA
CDR3 DNA: TGTGCCAGCAGTCTCCGAGCGGGCTCCTACAATGAGCAGTTCTTC
CDR3 protein: CASSLRAGSYNEQFF

V gene: TRBV18
clone size: NA
J gene: TRBJ2-2
D gene: TRBD2
CDR3 DNA: TGTGCCAGCTCACCAAATATAACTTGGACTAGCGGGAGCGGGACCGGGGAGCTGTTTTTT
CDR3 protein: CASSPNITWTSGSGTGELFF

V gene: TRBV5-3
clone size: NA
J gene: TRBJ1-1
D gene: NA
CDR3 DNA: TGTGCCAGAAGCGCGGGGGTGAACACTGAAGCTTTCTTT
CDR3 protein: CARSAGVNTEAFF

V gene: TRBV9
clone size: NA
J gene: TRBJ2-3
D gene: NA
CDR3 DNA: TGTGCCAGCAGCGTATCGACGGGGAGCACAGATACGCAGTATTTT
CDR3 protein: CASSVSTGSTDTQYF

V gene: TRBV5-4
clone size: NA
J gene: TRBJ1-2
D gene: NA
CDR3 DNA: TGTGCCAGCAGCTTGGTTGCCAGTAACTATGGCTACACCTTC
CDR3 protein: CASSLVASNYGYTF

V gene: TRBV23-1
clone size: NA
J gene: TRBJ2-1
D gene: TRBD1
CDR3 DNA: TGCGCCAGCAGTCAATCGATCGGGGACAGGGGGCGATTTGATGAGCAGTTCTTC
CDR3 protein: CASSQSIGDRGRFDEQFF

V gene: TRBV10-3
clone size: NA
J gene: TRBJ1-1
D gene: NA
CDR3 DNA: TGTGCCATCAGAGAACAAATGAACACTGAAGCTTTCTTT
CDR3 protein: CAIREQMNTEAFF

V gene: TRBV7-8
clone size: NA
J gene: TRBJ2-1
D gene: TRBD2
CDR3 DNA: TGTGCCAGCGGCGGGGGGGCTAGCGGTAAGGATGAGCAGTTCTTC
CDR3 protein: CASGGGASGKDEQFF

V gene: TRBV7-9
clone size: NA
J gene: TRBJ2-2
D gene: TRBD1
CDR3 DNA: TGTGCCAGCAGCCTGGGACAGGGATTCACCGGGGAGCTGTTTTTT
CDR3 protein: CASSLGQGFTGELFF

V gene: TRBV6-6
clone size: NA
J gene: TRBJ1-2
D gene: TRBD1
CDR3 DNA: TGTGCCAGCAGCAAGGACAGGGGCTATGGCTACACCTTC
CDR3 protein: CASSKDRGYGYTF

V gene: TRBV4-1
clone size: NA
J gene: TRBJ1-2
D gene: NA
CDR3 DNA: TGCGCCAGCAGCGGAGAGCGGGCCTTGGGGGGCTACACCTTC
CDR3 protein: CASSGERALGGYTF

V gene: TRBV6-1
clone size: NA
J gene: TRBJ1-2
D gene: NA
CDR3 DNA: TGTGCCAGCACCAAGCCGGGACATAACTATGGCTACACCTTC
CDR3 protein: CASTKPGHNYGYTF

V gene: TRBV9
clone size: NA
J gene: TRBJ2-7
D gene: TRBD2
CDR3 DNA: TGTGCCAGCAGCATTGGACTAGCGGGGGCCTACGAGCAGTACTTC
CDR3 protein: CASSIGLAGAYEQYF

V gene: TRBV2
clone size: NA
J gene: TRBJ1-1
D gene: NA
CDR3 DNA: TGTGCCAGCAAAACCACAGGAACGAACACTGAAGCTTTCTTT
CDR3 protein: CASKTTGTNTEAFF

V gene: TRBV19
clone size: NA
J gene: TRBJ1-1
D gene: NA
CDR3 DNA: TGTGCCAGTAGTATGACAGGAAACCAAATTTGGGGTGAAGCTTTCTTT
CDR3 protein: CASSMTGNQIWGEAFF

V gene: TRBV7-9
clone size: NA
J gene: TRBJ2-1
D gene: TRBD1
CDR3 DNA: TGTGCCAGCAGCCCGCCGGACAGGGGGTATCCCAATGAGCAGTTCTTC
CDR3 protein: CASSPPDRGYPNEQFF

V gene: TRBV24-1
clone size: NA
J gene: TRBJ2-7
D gene: NA
CDR3 DNA: TGTGCCACCAGTGACCCGGGAAGATCCTACGAGCAGTACTTC
CDR3 protein: CATSDPGRSYEQYF

V gene: TRBV7-2
clone size: NA
J gene: TRBJ1-4
D gene: TRBD1
CDR3 DNA: TGTGCCAGCAGCGGGGACAGGGTTGATGAAAAACTGTTTTTT
CDR3 protein: CASSGDRVDEKLFF

V gene: TRBV4-2
clone size: NA
J gene: TRBJ2-7
D gene: TRBD2
CDR3 DNA: TGTGCCAGCAGCCAAGCGAGCGGGCTAGCGGACTACGAGCAGTACTTC
CDR3 protein: CASSQASGLADYEQYF

V gene: TRBV19
clone size: NA
J gene: TRBJ1-2
D gene: NA
CDR3 DNA: TGTGCCAGTAGCCCTGACCGAACGGGAGACTATGGCTACACCTTC
CDR3 protein: CASSPDRTGDYGYTF

V gene: TRBV7-9
clone size: NA
J gene: TRBJ1-1
D gene: TRBD1
CDR3 DNA: TGTGCCAGCAGCCGACAGGGCCCCACTGAAGCTTTCTTT
CDR3 protein: CASSRQGPTEAFF

V gene: TRBV19
clone size: NA
J gene: TRBJ1-2
D gene: NA
CDR3 DNA: TGTGCCAGTAGTATTCTGCCAGGGAACTATGGCTACACCTTC
CDR3 protein: CASSILPGNYGYTF

V gene: TRBV5-1
clone size: NA
J gene: TRBJ2-5
D gene: TRBD1
CDR3 DNA: TGCGCCAGCAGCCCGGGGACAGCTAACCAAGAGACCCAGTACTTC
CDR3 protein: CASSPGTANQETQYF

V gene: TRBV15
clone size: NA
J gene: TRBJ1-5
D gene: TRBD1
CDR3 DNA: TGTGCCACCAGCAGGGTAACAGGGGGCGGTAATCAGCCCCAGCATTTT
CDR3 protein: CATSRVTGGGNQPQHF

V gene: TRBV11-1
clone size: NA
J gene: TRBJ1-1
D gene: NA
CDR3 DNA: TGTGCCAGCAGCTCACAACGCCGGAACACTGAAGCTTTCTTT
CDR3 protein: CASSSQRRNTEAFF

V gene: TRBV5-4
clone size: NA
J gene: TRBJ2-5
D gene: TRBD2
CDR3 DNA: TGTGCCAGCAACCCCGGGGGGGCAGTAGAGACCCAGTACTTC
CDR3 protein: CASNPGGAVETQYF

V gene: TRBV15
clone size: NA
J gene: TRBJ1-2
D gene: NA
CDR3 DNA: TGTGCCACCAGCCCGTTACAGGGTCGTGGCTACACCTTC
CDR3 protein: CATSPLQGRGYTF

V gene: TRBV10-3
clone size: NA
J gene: TRBJ1-5
D gene: TRBD1
CDR3 DNA: TGTGCCATCAGTGCAGGGGGCGGTGGTCAGCCCCAGCATTTT
CDR3 protein: CAISAGGGGQPQHF